A single sample gave rise to the 24 T cell receptor beta chains below, sequenced in a study of cytomegalovirus exposure and HLA in healthy donors. Amplification used 60 Vbeta primers and 13 Jbeta primers. The table came from immunoSEQ multiplex PCR; TCRdb's copy has only in-frame clones and leaves some out. The sample includes approximately 200,000 clones, almost 80% seen only once; the top ten take around 1.8%. Specimen: PBMCs. The origin of the receptors is a man younger than 35 in good health and CMV-seronegative.

This clone was counted between two and nine times. The J gene is TRBJ2-2, the V gene TRBV9, with 7 bases lining up with TRBD2. The ends lost 4 bases at V and 5 bases at J; junction bases unmatched: 2. The V gene's germline CDR1 is SGDLS and CDR2 YYNGEE. CDR3 size: 13 residues. CDR3 sequence reads: CASSTGGTGELFF. The CDR3 bases are TGTGCCAGCAGCACGGGGGGTACCGGGGAGCTGTTTTTT.

The chain recombines TRBV5-1 with TRBJ1-1; TRBD1 is a possible D gene (5 bases). This CDR3 spans 14 amino acids. The V gene's germline CDR1 is SGHRS and CDR2 YFSETQ. V gave up 0 bases and J gave up 1 base, with 7 bases separating them. The CDR3 reads CASSLETGNTEAFF. Written as DNA, the CDR3 is TGCGCCAGCAGCTTGGAAACAGGGAACACTGAAGCTTTCTTT.

The V call is TRBV11-2, the J call TRBJ1-1; D ambiguous. CDR3 size: 11 residues. V was clipped by 1 base and J by 7 bases, with 4 bases between them. Germline values: CDR1 SGHAT, CDR2 FQNNGV. CDR3 bases: TGTGCCAGCAGCTTAGCCCTTGAAGCTTTCTTT. Translation: CASSLALEAFF.

This clone has just a few counts. This sequence joins TRBV7-9 and TRBJ1-1; a weak D match, TRBD1 (5 bases). Germline loops: CDR1 SEHNR, CDR2 FQNEAQ (reference sequence). Trimming pared 3 bases from V and 6 bases from J, leaving 8 bases between. There are 12 residues in the CDR3. The CDR3, as DNA: TGTGCCAGCAGCTTGGGGGGGGCTGAAGCTTTCTTT. This gives the protein CASSLGGAEAFF.

This clone came up a few times. The chain is built from TRBV6-6 and TRBJ1-2; 10 bases align to TRBD1. This CDR3 is 14 amino acids long. Germline assignment: CDR1 MNHNY and CDR2 SVGAGI (reference sequence). Trimming at V came to 6 bases and at J to 6 bases, leaving 7 bases not matched to a gene. CDR3 sequence: CASRTGQGMDGYTF. In DNA form, the CDR3 reads TGTGCCAGCAGAACGGGACAGGGGATGGATGGCTACACCTTC.

This clone was picked up a small number of times. The V gene is TRBV14, the J gene TRBJ2-3; 10 bases are shared with TRBD2. With 6 bases clipped from V and 2 bases from J, the junction kept 5 bases outside the gene matches. CDR3 length: 15 residues. Per germline, CDR1 SGHDN and CDR2 FVKESK. The CDR3 sequence: CASRRTSGYTDTQYF. CDR3 nucleotides: TGTGCCAGCAGGCGGACTAGCGGTTACACAGATACGCAGTATTTT.

The V gene is TRBV28, the J gene TRBJ1-5; TRBD1 might be the D (5 bases). The V end lost 6 bases, the J end lost 4 bases, and 16 bases lay between the germline ends. Germline V gene lookup returns CDR1 MDHEN and CDR2 SYDVKM. The CDR3 spans 15 residues. CDR3 sequence: CASSYRQRSNQPQHF. As DNA, the CDR3 is TGTGCCAGCAGCTACCGACAGAGGAGTAATCAGCCCCAGCATTTT.

The chain links TRBV30 to TRBJ1-4; no definite D call. CDR3 length: 12 residues. V lost 0 bases and J 6 bases, leaving 5 bases between the germline ends. Germline CDR1 reads GTSNPN; CDR2 reads SVGIG (reference sequence). Here the CDR3 reads CAWSVPDEKLFF. Written as DNA, the CDR3 is TGTGCCTGGAGTGTTCCCGATGAAAAACTGTTTTTT.

The chain combines TRBV7-3 with TRBJ2-1, with 8 nucleotides matching TRBD1. After removal of 2 bases from V and 2 bases from J, the junction contained 2 bases not matched to a gene. This CDR3 is built from 15 residues. CDR1 is SGHTA and CDR2 is FQGTGA in the germline V gene. The DNA for the CDR3 is TGTGCCAGCAGCTTAGACAGGGGTGCCTACAATGAGCAGTTCTTC. This translates into CASSLDRGAYNEQFF.

The genes are TRBV4-2 and TRBJ2-2, with D hard to call. The germline V gene encodes CDR1 LGHNA and CDR2 YNFKEQ. The CDR3 spans 14 residues. The germline V and J ends were trimmed by 0 bases and 6 bases, with 8 bases remaining between them. CDR3 sequence reads: CASSQDAVPGELFF. CDR3 coding DNA: TGTGCCAGCAGCCAAGATGCAGTCCCCGGGGAGCTGTTTTTT.

This clone occurred a few times. This chain joins TRBV27 and TRBJ1-1, with TRBD1 matching 7 bases. The junction had 8 bases not matched to a gene; V was cut back by 5 bases and J by 2 bases. Germline loops: CDR1 MNHEY, CDR2 SMNVEV (reference sequence). The CDR3 consists of 15 residues. CDR3 DNA: TGTGCCAGCAGTCCTTCGACAGGGACCAACACTGAAGCTTTCTTT. Translation: CASSPSTGTNTEAFF.

V and J are TRBV30 and TRBJ2-7; D possibly corresponds to TRBD2 (6 bases). V was shortened by 1 base and J by 1 base, with 17 bases between the two germline ends. Germline lookup yields CDR1 GTSNPN and CDR2 SVGIG (reference sequence). The CDR3 is 16 residues long. The CDR3 loop reads CAWSGLVNLGSYEQYF. CDR3 coding DNA: TGTGCCTGGAGTGGACTAGTTAATTTGGGGTCCTACGAGCAGTACTTC.

This rearrangement joins TRBV25-1 to TRBJ1-2, with D unresolved. Trimming took 0 bases from V and 3 from J, leaving 11 bases between them. There are 15 residues in the CDR3. Germline V lookup: CDR1 MGHDK, CDR2 SYGVNS. CDR3 coding DNA: TGTGCCAGCAGTGAATACGTCCGCCGGGACTATGGCTACACCTTC. Translating it yields CASSEYVRRDYGYTF.

This clone was observed a single time. The chain joins TRBV6-1 to TRBJ2-5; D call uncertain. The closer fit of TRBJ2-7 to the DNA end suggests the J call may be wrong. The germline CDR1 and CDR2 sequences are MNHNS and SASEGT. CDR3 length: 12 residues. The CDR3: CASSESNYEQYF. In nucleotides, the CDR3 is TGTGCCAGCAGTGAAAGTAACTACGAGCAGTACTTC.

V and J are TRBV4-3 and TRBJ1-2; D is possibly TRBD1 (5 bases). Germline assignment: CDR1 LGHNA and CDR2 YSLEER. The CDR3 covers 16 residues. Trimming left V 0 bases short and J 2 bases short, with 13 bases between. The CDR3 here is CASSQEARTSNYGYTF. The CDR3 DNA reads TGCGCCAGCAGCCAAGAGGCCAGGACATCCAACTATGGCTACACCTTC.

This clone was recorded only once. This sequence joins TRBV6-1 and TRBJ1-5; a weak D match, TRBD1 (5 bases). This CDR3 comprises 15 residues. The ends were cut back, 1 base at V and 7 bases at J, with 14 bases in the middle. CDR1 MNHNS and CDR2 SASEGT come from the germline V gene. The CDR3 DNA follows: TGTGCCAGCAGTGAAGGGGGAGGGACTGGCCAGCCCCAGCATTTT. Translated: CASSEGGGTGQPQHF.

The V gene is TRBV6-6, the J gene TRBJ1-2; D might be TRBD1 (6 bases). Trimming removed 5 bases at V and 6 bases at J, with 16 bases between. The CDR3 has 14 residues. Germline loops: CDR1 MNHNY, CDR2 SVGAGI (reference sequence). The DNA of the CDR3 is TGTGCCAGCAGTCTGAGGGGGGGGGCGGATGGCTACACCTTC. Its translation is CASSLRGGADGYTF.

The rearrangement uses TRBV7-9 and TRBJ2-2; perhaps TRBD1 as D (6 bases). Trimming took 5 bases from V and 0 from J, leaving 13 bases between them. Germline CDR1 is SEHNR and CDR2 is FQNEAQ (reference sequence). The CDR3 extends over 16 amino acids. In DNA, the CDR3 is TGTGCCAGCAGCCGCGCAGGGGACGCGAACACCGGGGAGCTGTTTTTT. Protein: CASSRAGDANTGELFF.

The CDR3 bases are TGTGCCAGCAGCTCGAACTCAGGGGCCGGAGCCCTCCACTTT. Its translation: CASSSNSGAGALHF. The rearrangement joins TRBV7-9 to TRBJ1-6, with D maybe TRBD1 (6 bases). Germline V gene data show CDR1 as SEHNR and CDR2 as FQNEAQ (reference sequence). V was cut by 4 bases and J by 14 bases, with 18 bases left in between. The CDR3 is made up of 14 amino acids.

The rearrangement uses TRBV28 and TRBJ1-1; 11 nucleotides line up with TRBD1. V was pared by 2 bases and J by 5 bases, with 4 bases of the junction left unmatched. Per the germline V gene, CDR1 is MDHEN and CDR2 is SYDVKM. The CDR3 length is 15 residues. CDR3 amino acids: CASSLLGTGGTEAFF. CDR3 sequence (DNA): TGTGCCAGCAGTTTACTTGGGACAGGGGGGACTGAAGCTTTCTTT.

This chain joins TRBV6-5 and TRBJ2-2; 9 bases agree with TRBD1. The junction had 6 bases not matched to a gene; V was cut back by 5 bases and J by 5 bases. From germline, CDR1 is MNHEY and CDR2 SVGAGI. This CDR3 has 15 residues. The CDR3 is CASSPTGGLTGELFF. The DNA for the CDR3 is TGTGCCAGCAGTCCGACAGGGGGTCTGACCGGGGAGCTGTTTTTT.

The V and J genes are TRBV11-3 and TRBJ2-3, with 12 bases that match TRBD2. CDR1 SGHNT and CDR2 YENEEA come from the germline V gene. The CDR3 loop spans 16 amino acids. Trimming took 5 bases from V and 6 from J; bases not matched to a gene: 9. CDR3 nucleotides: TGTGCCAGCAGCCGCCGCGCTAGCGGGGGGGCGGATACGCAGTATTTT. This gives the protein CASSRRASGGADTQYF.

The V gene is TRBV12-5, the J gene TRBJ1-5, with D perhaps matching TRBD1 (5 bases). Germline V gives CDR1 LGHNT, CDR2 FRNRAP. Trimming removed 5 bases at V and 9 bases at J, with 20 bases between. This CDR3 has 15 amino acids. The CDR3 loop is CASGDNLRGGWPQHF. The CDR3 DNA is TGTGCTAGTGGTGACAACCTTCGGGGGGGTTGGCCCCAGCATTTT.

V usage is TRBV29-1 and J usage is TRBJ2-2, with 8 bases lining up with TRBD1. The ends lost 6 bases at V and 3 bases at J; junction bases unmatched: 6. The germline gives CDR1 SQVTM, CDR2 ANQGSEA. The CDR3 length is 14 residues. The CDR3 region has the DNA TGCAGCGTCGGACAGGGTTCGTACACCGGGGAGCTGTTTTTT. This gives the protein CSVGQGSYTGELFF.